This section outlines one TCR beta chain sequence together with its context. These data belong to a study of blood T cell repertoires in COVID-19. V lost 4 bases to trimming and J lost 6 bases; unmatched junction nucleotides: 8. This CDR3 contains 16 residues. Per germline, CDR1 SEHNR and CDR2 FQNEAQ (reference sequence). Clinical history reported by participants formed the basis on which cohorts were assigned. TCRdb's copy holds only in-frame clones and misses some; the assay was immunoSEQ multiplex PCR. The sample holds approximately 230,000 clones, more than 75% seen once. V is TRBV7-9 and J is TRBJ2-2; 10 positions match TRBD1. The TCR sequence derives from a man in his forties who had recovered from COVID-19. Material for sequencing was PBMCs or T cells enriched from blood (not recorded which). The CDR3 loop reads CASSSTGTGVAGELFF. The CDR3 nucleotides read TGTGCCAGCAGCTCGACCGGGACAGGGGTGGCCGGGGAGCTGTTTTTT.